These T cell receptor beta chains were read from a single sample in a study of blood T cell repertoires in COVID-19. The repertoire was sequenced with immunoSEQ multiplex PCR; TCRdb's copy has only in-frame clones and lacks some. The sample includes under 450,000 clones, 86% of them seen just once. The sequenced sample consisted of peripheral blood. The receptors were sampled from a woman aged 55-70 years with COVID-19, enrolled during active disease. CDR3s leave out the opening cysteine and the closing phenylalanine or tryptophan. Size is stated for part of the rows, as once, few or many counts, or as a class when the clone is expanded.

J gene: TRBJ2-3
V gene: TRBV29-1
clone size: NA
CDR3 protein: SVSGGISTDTQY

J gene: TRBJ2-7
V gene: TRBV19
clone size: NA
CDR3 protein: ASSTHNVDEQY

J gene: TRBJ2-3
V gene: TRBV2
clone size: NA
CDR3 protein: ASRVAGSTDTQY

J gene: TRBJ2-1
V gene: TRBV7-2
clone size: once
CDR3 protein: ASSLGGTSGADEQF

J gene: TRBJ1-4
V gene: TRBV4-1
clone size: few
CDR3 protein: ASSQGTGPTNEKLF

J gene: TRBJ2-1
V gene: TRBV4-3
clone size: NA
CDR3 protein: ASSQDLRTHAYNEQF

J gene: TRBJ2-5
V gene: TRBV3-1/TRBV3-2
clone size: NA
CDR3 protein: ASSQDIAGGQETQY

J gene: TRBJ2-4
V gene: TRBV6-5
clone size: NA
CDR3 protein: ASTLQRNIQY

J gene: TRBJ1-2
V gene: TRBV4-3
clone size: NA
CDR3 protein: ASSPRTAQRDGYT

J gene: TRBJ2-7
V gene: TRBV7-9
clone size: once
CDR3 protein: ASSFTGDEQY

J gene: TRBJ1-1
V gene: TRBV11-2
clone size: few
CDR3 protein: ASSLTGRSMAF

J gene: TRBJ1-6
V gene: TRBV7-6
clone size: NA
CDR3 protein: ASSLESGAYNSPLH

J gene: TRBJ1-3
V gene: TRBV6-1
clone size: NA
CDR3 protein: ASSDKPPGQGGGNTIY

J gene: TRBJ2-2
V gene: TRBV11-3
clone size: NA
CDR3 protein: ASGRGGPDTGELF

J gene: TRBJ2-7
V gene: TRBV5-1
clone size: NA
CDR3 protein: ASSTKLGTYEQY

J gene: TRBJ2-2
V gene: TRBV7-3
clone size: NA
CDR3 protein: ASSPYRGASNTGELF

J gene: TRBJ2-5
V gene: TRBV5-4
clone size: once
CDR3 protein: ASSLRDSKETQY

J gene: TRBJ1-5
V gene: TRBV2
clone size: NA
CDR3 protein: ASSDVQGNQPQH

J gene: TRBJ1-1
V gene: TRBV10-1
clone size: NA
CDR3 protein: ASRETRDSRTEAF

J gene: TRBJ1-6
V gene: TRBV7-8
clone size: NA
CDR3 protein: ASSASGQGNGPLH

J gene: TRBJ2-7
V gene: TRBV6-5
clone size: NA
CDR3 protein: ASRTGQGGEQY

J gene: TRBJ1-4
V gene: TRBV7-9
clone size: once
CDR3 protein: ASSLAGQREKLF

J gene: TRBJ1-2
V gene: TRBV5-1
clone size: NA
CDR3 protein: ASTLGTGGANYGYT

J gene: TRBJ2-3
V gene: TRBV18
clone size: once
CDR3 protein: ASSRGINVETDTQY

J gene: TRBJ1-4
V gene: TRBV4-2
clone size: NA
CDR3 protein: ASSQNREKLF

J gene: TRBJ2-3
V gene: TRBV7-9
clone size: NA
CDR3 protein: ASSFGTFGDTQY

J gene: TRBJ1-2
V gene: TRBV7-2
clone size: NA
CDR3 protein: ASSLAGGAGGYT

J gene: TRBJ2-3
V gene: TRBV5-1
clone size: NA
CDR3 protein: ASSLAQPGDDTQY

J gene: TRBJ1-2
V gene: TRBV7-9
clone size: NA
CDR3 protein: ASSEREGDYGYT

J gene: TRBJ2-5
V gene: TRBV12-5
clone size: NA
CDR3 protein: ASGFGETQY

J gene: TRBJ2-5
V gene: TRBV30
clone size: once
CDR3 protein: AWGRDQETQY

J gene: TRBJ1-3
V gene: TRBV3-1/TRBV3-2
clone size: NA
CDR3 protein: ASSQVGGSGNTIY

J gene: TRBJ1-5
V gene: TRBV29-1
clone size: NA
CDR3 protein: SVVAGGNQPQH

J gene: TRBJ1-1
V gene: TRBV18
clone size: NA
CDR3 protein: ASSTTGMNTEAF